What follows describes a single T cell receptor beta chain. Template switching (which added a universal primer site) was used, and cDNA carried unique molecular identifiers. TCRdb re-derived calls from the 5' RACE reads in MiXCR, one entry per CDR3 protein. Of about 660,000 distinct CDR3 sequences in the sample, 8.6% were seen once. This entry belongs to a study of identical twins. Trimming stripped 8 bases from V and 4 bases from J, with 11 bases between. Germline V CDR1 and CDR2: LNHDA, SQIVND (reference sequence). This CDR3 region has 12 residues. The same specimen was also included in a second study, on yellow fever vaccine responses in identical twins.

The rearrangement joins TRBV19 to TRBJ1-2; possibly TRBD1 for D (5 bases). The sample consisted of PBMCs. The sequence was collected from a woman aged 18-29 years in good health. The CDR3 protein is CASGDRLYGYTF. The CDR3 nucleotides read TGTGCCAGTGGAGACAGACTCTATGGCTACACCTTC. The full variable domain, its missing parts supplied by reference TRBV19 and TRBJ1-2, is DGGITQSPKYLFRKEGQNVTLSCEQNLNHDAMYWYRQDPGQGLRLIYYSQIVNDFQKGDIAEGYSVSREKKESFPLTVTSAQKNPTAFYLCASGDRLYGYTFGSGTRLTVV.